The 29 T cell receptor beta chains presented below share a single source sample, sequenced in a study of pediatric ulcerative colitis. Here immunoSEQ multiplex PCR was the method, and the copy in TCRdb shows in-frame clones only, minus some. This table holds roughly 54,000 clones, about 90% found once. The sequenced sample consisted of blood. The receptors here all came from a boy between 5 and 17 years old who was a control in a study of pediatric ulcerative colitis.

The chain is built from TRBV28 and TRBJ2-1; 9 bases agree with TRBD2. This CDR3 has 15 amino acids. From germline, CDR1 is MDHEN and CDR2 SYDVKM. After removal of 3 bases from V and 8 bases from J, the junction contained 8 bases not matched to a gene. The CDR3 sequence is CASSLGLAGLDEQFF. The CDR3, as DNA: TGTGCCAGCAGTTTGGGTCTAGCGGGGTTGGATGAGCAGTTCTTC. Combining the CDR3 with reference TRBV28 and TRBJ2-1 gives the whole variable domain DVKVTQSSRYLVKRTGEKVFLECVQDMDHENMFWYRQDPGLGLRLIYFSYDVKMKEKGDIPEGYSVSREKKERFSLILESASTNQTSMYLCASSLGLAGLDEQFFGPGTRLTVL.

The CDR3 bases are TGTGCCAGTCACAGGGTGGCAGAAGGGCAGTACTTC. Translated: CASHRVAEGQYF. The chain joins TRBV6-5 to TRBJ2-7; perhaps TRBD1 as D (6 bases). V lost 9 bases and J lost 9, with 18 bases in between. The V gene's germline CDR1 is MNHEY and CDR2 SVGAGI. This CDR3 has 12 amino acids.

The chain has TRBV11-2 and TRBJ2-7, with D uncertain. The ends were cut back, 4 bases at V and 5 bases at J, with 6 bases in the middle. The germline V gene has CDR1 SGHAT and CDR2 FQNNGV. This CDR3 is built from 11 residues. The CDR3 bases are TGTGCCAGCAGCTATAGTGACGAGCAGTACTTC. Residues: CASSYSDEQYF.

This clone was observed a handful of times. The J gene is TRBJ1-3, the V gene TRBV18; 12 bases are a match to TRBD1. The CDR3 is 18 amino acids. V lost 5 bases and J lost 1; bases outside the gene matches: 9. The V gene's germline CDR1 is KGHSH and CDR2 LQKENI. CDR3 coding DNA: TGTGCCAGCTCAGACCGGGACAGGGGGCTTGAGTCTGGAAACACCATATATTTT. Translating gives CASSDRDRGLESGNTIYF.

This chain links TRBV6-1 with TRBJ2-7; the D gene is possibly TRBD1 (6 bases). The CDR3 consists of 14 residues. Trimming pared 6 bases from V and 2 bases from J, leaving 14 bases between. Germline CDR1 reads MNHNS; CDR2 reads SASEGT. The DNA of the CDR3 is TGTGCCAGCAGGACAGGACAGTTCGCCTACGAGCAGTACTTC. Its protein is CASRTGQFAYEQYF.

This clone was picked up a small number of times. The chain links TRBV18 to TRBJ1-3; D is ambiguous. V lost 2 bases and J lost 4, with 12 bases in between. The CDR3 extends over 15 amino acids. The germline CDR1 and CDR2 sequences are KGHSH and LQKENI. This chain's CDR3 is CASSPFASQGNTIYF. The CDR3 DNA reads as TGTGCCAGCTCACCATTCGCCAGCCAAGGAAACACCATATATTTT.

This chain joins TRBV5-4 and TRBJ1-1, with a weak D call TRBD1 (6 bases). CDR3 length equals 15 residues. Germline CDR1 reads SGHNT; CDR2 reads YYREEE (reference sequence). V was pared by 2 bases and J by 2 bases, with 13 bases between. The CDR3 is CASSFLTGKNTEAFF. The CDR3 nucleotides are TGTGCCAGCAGCTTCCTTACAGGGAAAAACACTGAAGCTTTCTTT.

The chain employs TRBV6-1 and TRBJ1-1; no clear D gene. The CDR3 runs 15 residues. Looked up from germline, CDR1 is MNHNS and CDR2 is SASEGT. The V gene lost 8 bases and the J gene lost 1 base, with 17 bases spanning the gap. The CDR3 DNA sequence: TGTGCCAGCCACGTGTCAGGACGGAGGAACACTGAAGCTTTCTTT. It encodes CASHVSGRRNTEAFF.

The chain combines TRBV6-5 with TRBJ2-1, with 7 nucleotides matching TRBD1. The CDR3 runs 15 residues. Germline V gene sequence: CDR1 MNHEY, CDR2 SVGAGI. Trimming at V came to 6 bases and at J to 6 bases, leaving 11 bases not matched to a gene. DNA of the CDR3: TGTGCCAGCAGCCGATTCAGGGGGTCGGGCAATGAGCAGTTCTTC. Protein: CASSRFRGSGNEQFF.

The V call is TRBV29-1, the J call TRBJ2-7; 7 bases are a match to TRBD1. The CDR3 runs to 12 residues. Germline assignment: CDR1 SQVTM and CDR2 ANQGSEA. Trimming removed 2 bases from V and 7 bases from J; junction bases left unmatched: 5. The DNA of the CDR3 is TGCAGCGTTGAAAACTCCAGGGGGGAGCAGTACTTC. It translates to CSVENSRGEQYF.

The CDR3 DNA reads as TGTGCCAGCAGCTTTGCAGGGGAGATGGACGAGACCCAGTACTTC. It translates to CASSFAGEMDETQYF. V gene TRBV7-9 combines with J gene TRBJ2-5; D possibly corresponds to TRBD1 (6 bases). Per germline, CDR1 SEHNR and CDR2 FQNEAQ (reference sequence). Trimming left V 3 bases short and J 5 bases short, with 16 bases between. This CDR3 region has 15 residues.

The rearrangement uses TRBV5-4 and TRBJ1-2, with 7 nucleotides matching TRBD1. CDR3 length: 13 residues. Germline CDR1 and CDR2: SGHNT and YYREEE (reference sequence). Trimming removed 4 bases from V and 2 bases from J; junction bases left unmatched: 2. Here the CDR3 reads CASSTTGNYGYTF. The CDR3, as DNA: TGTGCCAGCAGCACGACAGGGAACTATGGCTACACCTTC.

The table lists this clone with a few counts. This chain links TRBV11-2 with TRBJ1-1; a possible D gene is TRBD1 (6 bases). The germline gives CDR1 SGHAT, CDR2 FQNNGV. V lost 7 bases and J 6 bases, leaving 18 bases between the germline ends. The CDR3 is 14 amino acids. The CDR3 is CASTLTGAAPEAFF. The DNA for the CDR3 is TGTGCCAGCACTCTCACGGGGGCAGCCCCTGAAGCTTTCTTT.

This clone was seen a handful of times. The chain has TRBV29-1 and TRBJ1-1; no clear D. This CDR3 spans 12 amino acids. With 1 base removed from V and 7 bases from J, the gap between germline ends came to 10 bases. Looked up from germline, CDR1 is SQVTM and CDR2 is ANQGSEA. CDR3 DNA sequence: TGCAGCGTTGAAGCCCGAAGGGATGAAGCTTTCTTT. Amino acid sequence: CSVEARRDEAFF.

The V and J genes are TRBV14 and TRBJ2-7; D remains ambiguous. The CDR3 is 14 residues long. Trimming shortened V by 2 bases and J by 2 bases, and 10 bases separated the two germline ends. Germline CDR1 reads SGHDN; CDR2 reads FVKESK. This CDR3 reads CASSQYSQAYEQYF. The DNA for the CDR3 is TGTGCCAGCAGCCAATATTCCCAAGCCTACGAGCAGTACTTC.

The chain links TRBV11-3 to TRBJ1-1; D possibly corresponds to TRBD1 (5 bases). V lost 2 bases to trimming and J lost 4 bases, with 8 bases between them. The CDR3 is made up of 13 amino acids. The germline V gene has CDR1 SGHNT and CDR2 YENEEA. The DNA of the CDR3 is TGTGCCAGCAGCTTAACAGGCGGCACTGAAGCTTTCTTT. This gives the protein CASSLTGGTEAFF.

The genes are TRBV15 and TRBJ2-5, with D possibly matching TRBD1 (6 bases). Germline CDR1 and CDR2: LNHNV and YYDKDF (reference sequence). The CDR3 runs to 17 residues. Trimming took 5 bases from V and 5 from J, leaving 24 bases between them. This CDR3 is CATSRMTPQGVGETQYF. DNA for the CDR3: TGTGCCACCAGCCGAATGACCCCACAGGGAGTGGGGGAGACCCAGTACTTC.

This sequence joins TRBV7-8 and TRBJ2-1; D tentatively reads TRBD1 or TRBD2 (6 bases each). Germline V CDR1 and CDR2: SGHVS, FQNEAQ. Trimming removed 3 bases from V and 8 bases from J, with 11 bases in between. The CDR3 has 13 residues. CDR3 sequence (DNA): TGTGCCAGCAGCTTTGGTAGGGGGGATGAGCAGTTCTTC. Translation gives CASSFGRGDEQFF.

The rearrangement links TRBV4-2 to TRBJ2-2; D not certain. This CDR3 is built from 15 residues. V lost 4 bases and J 4 bases, leaving 13 bases between the germline ends. The V gene's germline CDR1 is LGHNA and CDR2 YNFKEQ. The CDR3: CASSRNAWGTGELFF. The DNA of the CDR3 is TGTGCCAGCAGCCGTAATGCCTGGGGCACCGGGGAGCTGTTTTTT.

The chain employs TRBV28 and TRBJ2-7; D is perhaps TRBD2 (5 bases). Germline V gene sequence: CDR1 MDHEN, CDR2 SYDVKM. The CDR3 totals 13 residues. The V and J ends lost 6 bases and 3 bases respectively, with 12 bases between them. The CDR3, as DNA: TGTGCCAGCAGCCAACTAGAAAACTACGAGCAGTACTTC. It encodes CASSQLENYEQYF.

This clone was recorded once. The rearrangement uses TRBV10-3 and TRBJ2-1, with 14 bases fitting TRBD2. V trimming: 2 bases; J trimming: 0 bases; junction bases outside the gene matches: 6. Germline CDR1 reads ENHRY; CDR2 reads SYGVKD. There are 19 residues in the CDR3. This CDR3 is CAISEGLAGGRSSYNEQFF. DNA for the CDR3: TGTGCCATCAGTGAGGGACTAGCGGGGGGCAGGAGCTCCTACAATGAGCAGTTCTTC.

This clone was observed a few times. The chain has TRBV5-1 and TRBJ1-6, with 8 positions matching TRBD1. The CDR3 consists of 17 residues. In germline, CDR1 is SGHRS, CDR2 YFSETQ. The V gene end was trimmed by 4 bases and the J gene end by 9 bases; junction bases not matched to a gene: 15. CDR3 sequence (DNA): TGCGCCAGCAGCCTTACCGGGACAGGAGGTTTTGGTTCACCCCTCCACTTT. Translated: CASSLTGTGGFGSPLHF. Full variable domain (missing parts from reference TRBV5-1 and TRBJ1-6): KAGVTQTPRYLIKTRGQQVTLSCSPISGHRSVSWYQQTPGQGLQFLFEYFSETQRNKGNFPGRFSGRQFSNSRSEMNVSTLELGDSALYLCASSLTGTGGFGSPLHFGNGTRLTVT.

The V gene is TRBV19, the J gene TRBJ2-5, with D tentatively TRBD1 or TRBD2 (5 bases each). The CDR3 runs 15 residues. Germline V lookup: CDR1 LNHDA, CDR2 SQIVND (reference sequence). Trimming removed 7 bases from V and 1 base from J, with 16 bases in between. The CDR3 sequence is CASTQGTSFQETQYF. For the CDR3, the DNA is TGTGCCAGTACTCAGGGCACTAGTTTCCAAGAGACCCAGTACTTC. The complete variable domain, with remaining parts taken from reference TRBV19 and TRBJ2-5, reads DGGITQSPKYLFRKEGQNVTLSCEQNLNHDAMYWYRQDPGQGLRLIYYSQIVNDFQKGDIAEGYSVSREKKESFPLTVTSAQKNPTAFYLCASTQGTSFQETQYFGPGTRLLVL.

The V call is TRBV4-1, the J call TRBJ1-4; D remains unclear. Germline values: CDR1 MGHRA, CDR2 YSYEKL. The CDR3 spans 14 residues. The ends were cut back, 2 bases at V and 4 bases at J, with 8 bases in the middle. CDR3 sequence: CASSQIQNNEKLFF. The CDR3, as DNA: TGCGCCAGCAGCCAAATACAGAATAATGAAAAACTGTTTTTT.

This chain joins TRBV29-1 and TRBJ2-5; no reliable D call. The CDR3 is 12 residues long. With 6 bases removed from V and 5 bases from J, the gap between germline ends came to 13 bases. Germline lookup yields CDR1 SQVTM and CDR2 ANQGSEA. For the CDR3, the DNA is TGCAGCGTGCGTGCGGAGTCGGAGACCCAGTACTTC. Its protein is CSVRAESETQYF.

Comments on this clone: One end of the junction fails to match germline, which may point to a read error. CDR3 amino acids: CAISGRDSRNGYTF. CDR3 coding DNA: TGTGCCATCAGTGGCCGGGACAGTCGGAATGGCTACACCTTC. The chain has TRBV6-1 and TRBJ1-2; the match to TRBD1 covers 7 bases. Germline values: CDR1 MNHNS, CDR2 SASEGT. The CDR3 runs 14 residues.

The chain joins TRBV19 to TRBJ2-7; TRBD1 agrees at 8 bases. The V gene end was trimmed by 1 base and the J gene end by 4 bases; junction bases not matched to a gene: 6. The CDR3 runs to 15 residues. Germline CDR1 reads LNHDA; CDR2 reads SQIVND (reference sequence). The DNA of the CDR3 is TGTGCCAGTAGTATAGTTGCGACAGGGGAATACGAGCAGTACTTC. The encoded protein is CASSIVATGEYEQYF.

This clone has just a few counts. The gene calls are TRBV27 and TRBJ2-7, with 7 bases aligning to TRBD2. The CDR3 extends over 11 amino acids. Losses at the gene ends were 7 bases for V and 7 bases for J; bases not matched to a gene: 4. Germline CDR1 reads MNHEY; CDR2 reads SMNVEV (reference sequence). CDR3 residues: CASNGAGEQYF. In nucleotides, the CDR3 is TGTGCCAGCAATGGAGCGGGAGAGCAGTACTTC.

DNA of the CDR3: TGTGCCAGCAGCGTAGGGACGATTGCTAACTATGGCTACACCTTC. Protein product: CASSVGTIANYGYTF. This rearrangement joins TRBV9 to TRBJ1-2, with D hard to call. Germline CDR1 and CDR2: SGDLS and YYNGEE. The V and J ends lost 0 bases and 0 bases respectively, with 9 bases between them. This CDR3 has 15 amino acids.